This T cell receptor (beta chain) was sequenced during a study of technical replicates of blood from a few donors. Looked up from germline, CDR1 is KGHSH and CDR2 is LQKENI. This CDR3 region has 12 residues. The V end was cut by 2 bases, the J end by 10 bases, with 9 bases between. This table comes from immunoSEQ multiplex PCR, and its TCRdb copy is limited to in-frame clones, with some not included. The data show 100,000 or so clones, roughly 95% seen once. The chain employs TRBV18 and TRBJ1-5, with D perhaps TRBD1 (5 bases). Sample: T cells isolated from PBMCs. The clonotype comes from a human donor in good health. The CDR3 loop reads CASSPNQGPQHF. The CDR3 DNA sequence: TGTGCCAGCTCACCAAACCAGGGACCCCAGCATTTT.